This T cell receptor (beta chain) originates from a study of blood T cell repertoires in COVID-19. Study context: Acute and convalescent COVID-19 samples came from the United States, Italy and Spain. PBMCs, B-cell-depleted T cells, or T cells provided the cDNA or gDNA that made up the material.

Original data processing: Estimation of nucleated cell counts was performed using reference gene primer amplification. Sequenced by immunoSEQ multiplex PCR; TCRdb stores in-frame clones only, minus some. D and trimming were read from the DNA, whereas the V and J calls and clone size are those reported in that table. The data show roughly 230,000 clones, roughly 90% seen once. Seattle's cohort entered during active infection and was followed longitudinally. The CDR3 length is 13 residues. V was trimmed by 0 bases and J by 8 bases, leaving 11 bases between them. Germline V gene sequence: CDR1 SGDLS, CDR2 YYNGEE.

Sequenced: peripheral blood. This TCR came from a woman aged 60 to 75 with COVID-19, enrolled during active disease. The chain has TRBV9 and TRBJ1-2; perhaps TRBD1 as D (6 bases). The CDR3 loop is CASSVGTGLGYTF. For the CDR3, the DNA is TGTGCCAGCAGCGTAGGAACAGGGTTAGGCTACACCTTC.